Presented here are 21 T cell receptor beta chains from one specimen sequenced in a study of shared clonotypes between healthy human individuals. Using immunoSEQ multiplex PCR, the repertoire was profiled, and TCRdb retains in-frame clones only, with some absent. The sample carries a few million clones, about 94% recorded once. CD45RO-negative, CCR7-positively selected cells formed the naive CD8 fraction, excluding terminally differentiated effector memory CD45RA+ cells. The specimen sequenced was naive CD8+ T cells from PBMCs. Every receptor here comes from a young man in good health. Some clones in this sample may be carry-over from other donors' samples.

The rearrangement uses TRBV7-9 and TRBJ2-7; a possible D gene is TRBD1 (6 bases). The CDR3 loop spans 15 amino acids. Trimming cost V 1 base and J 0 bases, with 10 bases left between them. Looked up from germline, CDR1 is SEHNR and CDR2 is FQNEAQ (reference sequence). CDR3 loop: CASSLGDTNSYEQYF. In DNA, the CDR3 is TGTGCCAGCAGCTTAGGGGACACAAACTCCTACGAGCAGTACTTC.

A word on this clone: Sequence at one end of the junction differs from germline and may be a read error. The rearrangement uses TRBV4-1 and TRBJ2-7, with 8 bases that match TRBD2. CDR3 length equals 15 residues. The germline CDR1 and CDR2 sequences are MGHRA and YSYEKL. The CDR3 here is CASSQDWSGSYGQYF. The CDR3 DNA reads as TGCGCCAGCAGCCAAGATTGGAGCGGGAGCTACGGGCAGTACTTC.

CDR3 loop: CASSPRDTWSYEQYF. The CDR3 coding sequence is TGTGCCAGCAGCCCCAGGGACACCTGGTCCTACGAGCAGTACTTC. The chain links TRBV7-2 to TRBJ2-7; tentatively, D is TRBD1 (6 bases). Germline-derived CDR1 and CDR2 are SGHTA and FQGNSA. There are 15 residues in the CDR3. Trimming removed 5 bases from V and 1 base from J, with 15 bases in between.

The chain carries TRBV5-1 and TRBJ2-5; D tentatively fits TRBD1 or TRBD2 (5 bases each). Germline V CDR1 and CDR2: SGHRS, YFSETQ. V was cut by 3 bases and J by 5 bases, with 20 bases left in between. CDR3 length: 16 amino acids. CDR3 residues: CASSSYRDGPWETQYF. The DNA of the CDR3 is TGCGCCAGCAGCTCTTACCGGGACGGACCGTGGGAGACCCAGTACTTC. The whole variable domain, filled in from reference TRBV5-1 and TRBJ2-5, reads KAGVTQTPRYLIKTRGQQVTLSCSPISGHRSVSWYQQTPGQGLQFLFEYFSETQRNKGNFPGRFSGRQFSNSRSEMNVSTLELGDSALYLCASSSYRDGPWETQYFGPGTRLLVL.

Here the CDR3 DNA reads TGTGCCAGCAGCCTATCAATGCGGGAGCCGAAACAAGAGACCCAGTACTTC. Its translation is CASSLSMREPKQETQYF. This chain joins TRBV5-5 and TRBJ2-5, with 7 bases lining up with TRBD2. Losses at the gene ends were 4 bases for V and 2 bases for J; bases not matched to a gene: 14. This CDR3 is 17 amino acids long. Germline V gene lookup returns CDR1 SGHKS and CDR2 YYEKEE (reference sequence).

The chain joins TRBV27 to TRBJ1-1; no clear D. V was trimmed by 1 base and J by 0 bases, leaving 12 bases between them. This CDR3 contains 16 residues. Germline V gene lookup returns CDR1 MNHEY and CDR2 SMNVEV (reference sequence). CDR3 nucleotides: TGTGCCAGCAGTTTATGGGCGGGCAATATGAACACTGAAGCTTTCTTT. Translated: CASSLWAGNMNTEAFF.

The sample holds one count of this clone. Written as DNA, the CDR3 is TGTGCCAGCAGCGGTGGGGGGGCGGCAGAGGGTTACTACAATGAGCAGTTCTTC. Its protein is CASSGGGAAEGYYNEQFF. The V and J genes are TRBV9 and TRBJ2-1; perhaps TRBD2 as D (7 bases). The CDR3 totals 18 residues. V lost 3 bases and J lost 3, with 22 bases in between. CDR1 is SGDLS, CDR2 YYNGEE, per germline.

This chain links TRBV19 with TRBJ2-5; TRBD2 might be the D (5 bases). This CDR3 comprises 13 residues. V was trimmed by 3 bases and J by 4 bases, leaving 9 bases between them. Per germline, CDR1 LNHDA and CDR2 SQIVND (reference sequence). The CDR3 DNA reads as TGTGCCAGTAGTATGTATGAGGGAGAGACCCAGTACTTC. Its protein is CASSMYEGETQYF.

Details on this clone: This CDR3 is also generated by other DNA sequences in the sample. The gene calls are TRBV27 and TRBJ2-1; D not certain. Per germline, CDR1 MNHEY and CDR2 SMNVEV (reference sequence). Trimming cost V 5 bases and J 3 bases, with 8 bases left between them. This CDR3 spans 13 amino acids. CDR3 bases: TGTGCCAGCAGTGAATCAAGCTACAATGAGCAGTTCTTC. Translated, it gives CASSESSYNEQFF.

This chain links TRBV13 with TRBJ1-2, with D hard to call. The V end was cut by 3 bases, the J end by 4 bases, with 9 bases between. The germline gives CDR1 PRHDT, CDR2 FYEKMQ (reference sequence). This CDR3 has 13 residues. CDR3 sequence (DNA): TGTGCCAGCAGCTTCGTTACTGTCTATGGCTACACCTTC. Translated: CASSFVTVYGYTF.

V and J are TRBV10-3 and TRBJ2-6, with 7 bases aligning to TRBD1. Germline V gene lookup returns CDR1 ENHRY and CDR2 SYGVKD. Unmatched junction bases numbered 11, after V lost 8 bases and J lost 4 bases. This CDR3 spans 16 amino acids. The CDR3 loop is CAIPSGQDSGANVLTF. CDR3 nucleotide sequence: TGTGCCATCCCATCCGGACAGGACTCCGGGGCCAACGTCCTGACTTTC.

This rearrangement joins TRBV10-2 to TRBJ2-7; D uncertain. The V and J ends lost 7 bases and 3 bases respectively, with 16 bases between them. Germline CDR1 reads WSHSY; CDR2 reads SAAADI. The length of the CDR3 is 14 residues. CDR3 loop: CASNKGEFLYEQYF. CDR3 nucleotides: TGCGCCAGCAACAAGGGCGAGTTTCTCTACGAGCAGTACTTC.

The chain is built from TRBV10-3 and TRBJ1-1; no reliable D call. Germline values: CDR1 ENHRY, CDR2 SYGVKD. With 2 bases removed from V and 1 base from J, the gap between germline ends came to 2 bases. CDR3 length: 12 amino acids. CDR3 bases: TGTGCCATCAGTGAGAGGAACACTGAAGCTTTCTTT. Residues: CAISERNTEAFF.

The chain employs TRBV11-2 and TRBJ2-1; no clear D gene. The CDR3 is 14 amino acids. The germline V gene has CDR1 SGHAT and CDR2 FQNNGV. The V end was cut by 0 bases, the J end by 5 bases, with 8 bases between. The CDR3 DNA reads TGTGCCAGCAGCTTAGAGTCGGTCCACAATGAGCAGTTCTTC. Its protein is CASSLESVHNEQFF.

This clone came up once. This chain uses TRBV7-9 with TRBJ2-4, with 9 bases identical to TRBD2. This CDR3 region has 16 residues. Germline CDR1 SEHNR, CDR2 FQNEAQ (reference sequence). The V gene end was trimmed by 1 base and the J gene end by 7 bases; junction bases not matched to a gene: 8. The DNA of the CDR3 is TGTGCCAGCAGCTTAGGGGCGGGAGGGGCGGAGAACATTCAGTACTTC. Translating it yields CASSLGAGGAENIQYF.

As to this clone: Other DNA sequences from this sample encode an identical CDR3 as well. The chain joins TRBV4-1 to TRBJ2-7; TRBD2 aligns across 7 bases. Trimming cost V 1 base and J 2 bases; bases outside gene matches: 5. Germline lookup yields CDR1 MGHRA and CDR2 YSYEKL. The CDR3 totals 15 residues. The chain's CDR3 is CASSQVAGATYEQYF. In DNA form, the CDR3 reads TGCGCCAGCAGCCAAGTTGCGGGAGCTACCTACGAGCAGTACTTC.

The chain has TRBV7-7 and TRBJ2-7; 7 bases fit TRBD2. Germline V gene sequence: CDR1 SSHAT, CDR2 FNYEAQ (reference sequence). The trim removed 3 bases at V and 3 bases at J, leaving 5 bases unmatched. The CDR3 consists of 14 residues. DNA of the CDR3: TGTGCCAGCAGCTTTGCGAGCGGGGACTACGAGCAGTACTTC. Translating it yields CASSFASGDYEQYF.

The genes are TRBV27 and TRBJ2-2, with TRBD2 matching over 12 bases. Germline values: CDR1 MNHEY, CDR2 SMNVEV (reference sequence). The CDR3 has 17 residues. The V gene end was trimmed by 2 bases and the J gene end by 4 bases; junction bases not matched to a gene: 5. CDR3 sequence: CASSLITTSGGTGELFF. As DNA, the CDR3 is TGTGCCAGCAGTTTAATTACGACTAGCGGGGGCACCGGGGAGCTGTTTTTT.

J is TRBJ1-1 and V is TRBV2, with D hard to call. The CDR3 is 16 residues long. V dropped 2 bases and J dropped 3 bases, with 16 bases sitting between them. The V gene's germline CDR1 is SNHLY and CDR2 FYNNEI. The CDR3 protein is CASSEISEGGDTEAFF. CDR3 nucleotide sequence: TGTGCCAGCAGTGAAATTAGCGAGGGCGGAGACACTGAAGCTTTCTTT.

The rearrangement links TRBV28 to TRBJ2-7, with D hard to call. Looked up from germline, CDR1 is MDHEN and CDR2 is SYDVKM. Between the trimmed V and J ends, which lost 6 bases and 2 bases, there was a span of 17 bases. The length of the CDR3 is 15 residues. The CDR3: CASRYRTSPPYEQYF. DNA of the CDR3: TGTGCCAGCAGATACCGGACGAGCCCCCCCTACGAGCAGTACTTC.

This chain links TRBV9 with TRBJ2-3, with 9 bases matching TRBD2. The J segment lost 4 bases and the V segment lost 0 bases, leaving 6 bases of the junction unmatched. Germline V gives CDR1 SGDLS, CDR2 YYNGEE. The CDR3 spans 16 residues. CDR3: CASSVAGSGSPDTQYF. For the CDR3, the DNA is TGTGCCAGCAGCGTAGCCGGTAGCGGGAGCCCAGATACGCAGTATTTT. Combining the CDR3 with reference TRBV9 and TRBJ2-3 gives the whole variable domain DSGVTQTPKHLITATGQRVTLRCSPRSGDLSVYWYQQSLDQGLQFLIQYYNGEERAKGNILERFSAQQFPDLHSELNLSSLELGDSALYFCASSVAGSGSPDTQYFGPGTRLTVL.